This T cell receptor (beta chain) was captured in a study of control samples from healthy donors and cancer patients (dated by TCRdb to the early 2020s). As regards this clone: The antigen it binds to is not known. There are no base qualities to consult, and no much larger clone falls within one base.

From the cysteine up to the phenylalanine, the CDR3 has a length of 14 residues. Only the CDR3 DNA is retained, 42 bases long and in frame from the first base. V drops 2 bases and J drops 4 bases, leaving 11 bases in between. The germline V gene specifies MNHNS as CDR1 and SASEGT as CDR2. Library creation used the immunoSEQ multiplex PCR assay. Held by TCRdb, this immuneACCESS table contains in-frame sequences only and omits some clones. Under half of the omission traces to an unresolved V gene where checked; the cause of the rest is unknown. This sample has roughly 150,000 clones in its table, and roughly 93% of those were observed once. The ten largest clonotypes hold roughly 5.7% of the sample.

Sequenced input: blood. This sequence was found in a man aged 18 to 29 in good health. The chain is made from TRBV6-1 and TRBJ1-2; a tentative D match to TRBD1 spans 6 bases. CDR3 reads: CASSEQGTSYGYTF. The sequence in DNA is TGTGCCAGCAGTGAACAGGGGACCTCCTATGGCTACACCTTC.